The 27 T cell receptor beta chains reported below all come from one sample, sequenced in a study of cytomegalovirus exposure and HLA in healthy donors. Method: immunoSEQ multiplex PCR; TCRdb's copy keeps in-frame clones and lacks some. The sample records some 260,000 clones, 90% being singletons. Source material: PBMCs. These receptors were obtained from a woman aged 25 to 39 in good health and CMV-seronegative.

The rearrangement joins TRBV7-8 to TRBJ2-7, with 8 bases identical to TRBD1. V was pared by 5 bases and J by 5 bases, with 11 bases of the junction left unmatched. The CDR3 has 15 amino acids. Germline CDR1 SGHVS, CDR2 FQNEAQ. CDR3 coding DNA: TGTGCCAGCAGCAACCCGACAGGGGTCCATGACGAGCAGTACTTC. It yields the protein CASSNPTGVHDEQYF.

This rearrangement joins TRBV29-1 to TRBJ2-3; the match to TRBD2 covers 10 bases. Germline V lookup: CDR1 SQVTM, CDR2 ANQGSEA. The CDR3 consists of 14 residues. V trimming: 3 bases; J trimming: 5 bases; junction bases outside the gene matches: 5. CDR3 sequence (DNA): TGCAGCGTTGAGAGAGCTAGCGGGGGAGATACGCAGTATTTT. It encodes CSVERASGGDTQYF.

The rearrangement links TRBV30 to TRBJ1-2; no clear D. In germline, CDR1 is GTSNPN, CDR2 SVGIG (reference sequence). The germline V and J ends were trimmed by 4 bases and 0 bases, with 18 bases remaining between them. CDR3 length: 16 residues. The CDR3 sequence is CAWTFAHPVTNYGYTF. CDR3 nucleotides: TGTGCCTGGACCTTTGCTCACCCGGTAACTAACTATGGCTACACCTTC.

V gene TRBV9 combines with J gene TRBJ1-2; D gene uncertain. The V end was cut by 3 bases, the J end by 3 bases, with 24 bases between. Germline V CDR1 and CDR2: SGDLS, YYNGEE. The CDR3 sequence is 18 residues long. The CDR3 loop reads CASSAPEGSEGIDYGYTF. DNA of the CDR3: TGTGCCAGCAGCGCCCCAGAAGGTTCTGAAGGAATCGACTATGGCTACACCTTC.

The V call is TRBV21-1, the J call TRBJ1-2. TRBV21-1 constitutes a pseudogene. This CDR3 has 13 residues. This chain's CDR3 is CASSKWGYYGYTF. CDR3 DNA sequence: TGTGCCAGCAGCAAATGGGGATACTATGGCTACACCTTC.

The rearrangement joins TRBV14 to TRBJ2-5, with a tentative D call TRBD1 (6 bases). The ends were cut back, 5 bases at V and 4 bases at J, with 14 bases in the middle. The CDR3 covers 14 residues. Germline loops: CDR1 SGHDN, CDR2 FVKESK. The CDR3 nucleotides are TGTGCCAGCAGCGAAACAGGGATCGGAGAGACCCAGTACTTC. It encodes CASSETGIGETQYF.

The chain has TRBV29-1 and TRBJ2-7; 9 bases agree with TRBD1. The CDR3 consists of 15 residues. The V segment lost 8 bases and the J segment 2 bases; nucleotides outside the gene matches: 13. Germline V CDR1 and CDR2: SQVTM, ANQGSEA. The CDR3 DNA is TGCAGCACGAAATCCGGGACAGGGTTAACCTACGAGCAGTACTTC. Protein product: CSTKSGTGLTYEQYF.

This chain uses TRBV6-6 with TRBJ1-5; D is ambiguous. The CDR3 totals 14 residues. The germline V and J ends were trimmed by 8 bases and 6 bases, with 17 bases remaining between them. CDR1 is MNHNY and CDR2 is SVGAGI in the germline V gene (reference sequence). The CDR3 nucleotides read TGTGCCAGCGGCCCCCCCGGAGGTAGTCAGCCCCAGCATTTT. Protein product: CASGPPGGSQPQHF.

The chain combines TRBV29-1 with TRBJ2-1, with 7 bases identical to TRBD2. The J segment lost 4 bases and the V segment lost 3 bases, leaving 6 bases of the junction unmatched. This CDR3 has 14 residues. Per germline, CDR1 SQVTM and CDR2 ANQGSEA. The chain's CDR3 is CSVEAPSGYNEQFF. DNA of the CDR3: TGCAGCGTTGAGGCCCCTAGCGGATACAATGAGCAGTTCTTC.

The chain carries TRBV4-1 and TRBJ1-1; D call uncertain. Between the trimmed V and J ends, which lost 0 bases and 6 bases, there was a span of 2 bases. The CDR3 totals 11 residues. Germline-derived CDR1 and CDR2 are MGHRA and YSYEKL. CDR3: CASSQDSEAFF. The CDR3, as DNA: TGCGCCAGCAGCCAAGATTCTGAAGCTTTCTTT.

Notes on this clone: Germline is not matched at one junction end, which may reflect a read error. V and J are TRBV6-5 and TRBJ2-2, with D perhaps TRBD2 (5 bases). Germline V gives CDR1 MNHEY, CDR2 SVGAGI. CDR3 length equals 16 residues. The CDR3 protein is CASSYERPGNTGKLFF. The DNA for the CDR3 is TGTGCCAGCAGTTACGAGCGGCCTGGGAACACCGGGAAGCTGTTTTTT.

This chain joins TRBV4-3 and TRBJ2-7; D uncertain. The CDR3 is 15 amino acids. Germline lookup yields CDR1 LGHNA and CDR2 YSLEER. V was trimmed by 0 bases and J by 6 bases, leaving 15 bases between them. The CDR3 protein is CASSQDLLAAGEQYF. As DNA, the CDR3 is TGCGCCAGCAGCCAAGATTTGTTGGCAGCAGGCGAGCAGTACTTC.

This sequence joins TRBV7-9 and TRBJ2-7, with D perhaps TRBD2 (5 bases). The CDR3 spans 14 residues. From germline, CDR1 is SEHNR and CDR2 FQNEAQ (reference sequence). Trimming took 1 base from V and 4 from J, leaving 11 bases between them. CDR3 region: CASSLGGIGYEQYF. The CDR3 bases are TGTGCCAGCAGCTTAGGAGGGATCGGATACGAGCAGTACTTC. The variable domain in full, with the rest retrieved from reference TRBV7-9 and TRBJ2-7, is DTGVSQNPRHKITKRGQNVTFRCDPISEHNRLYWYRQTLGQGPEFLTYFQNEAQLEKSRLLSDRFSAERPKGSFSTLEIQRTEQGDSAMYLCASSLGGIGYEQYFGPGTRLTVT.

The rearrangement links TRBV6-1 to TRBJ2-7, with D unclear. This CDR3 has 14 amino acids. V lost 4 bases to trimming and J lost 0 bases, with 10 bases between them. Germline-derived CDR1 and CDR2 are MNHNS and SASEGT. CDR3 in amino acids: CASSGDHGSYEQYF. The CDR3 region has the DNA TGTGCCAGCAGTGGGGATCACGGCTCCTACGAGCAGTACTTC.

The chain employs TRBV19 and TRBJ2-7, with D maybe TRBD1 (7 bases). Germline CDR1 reads LNHDA; CDR2 reads SQIVND (reference sequence). This CDR3 has 15 amino acids. The germline V and J ends were trimmed by 3 bases and 6 bases, with 18 bases remaining between them. The CDR3 is CASSMAGTATTEQYF. CDR3 nucleotides: TGTGCCAGTAGTATGGCGGGGACAGCCACCACCGAGCAGTACTTC.

V gene TRBV2 combines with J gene TRBJ1-5; D unresolved. The CDR3 contains 14 residues. Germline lookup yields CDR1 SNHLY and CDR2 FYNNEI. Between the trimmed V and J ends, which lost 4 bases and 0 bases, there was a span of 7 bases. The CDR3 bases are TGTGCCAGCAGTGTCAATTATAGCAATCAGCCCCAGCATTTT. This encodes CASSVNYSNQPQHF.

This sequence joins TRBV2 and TRBJ1-5; D gene unclear. CDR1 is SNHLY and CDR2 is FYNNEI in the germline V gene. Trimming left V 3 bases short and J 2 bases short, with 11 bases between. The CDR3 extends over 15 amino acids. CDR3 in amino acids: CASSDGRLGNQPQHF. In DNA, the CDR3 is TGTGCCAGCAGTGATGGGAGGCTGGGCAATCAGCCCCAGCATTTT.

The count of this clone is one. This chain connects TRBV28 to TRBJ1-5; D might be TRBD1 (5 bases). Germline values: CDR1 MDHEN, CDR2 SYDVKM. Trimming took 6 bases from V and 7 from J, leaving 16 bases between them. The CDR3 is 14 residues long. DNA of the CDR3: TGTGCCAGCAGCCCTGGGGGGACTAAACAGCCCCAGCATTTT. It specifies CASSPGGTKQPQHF.

CDR3 nucleotides: TGTGCCAGCAGTTTTGGGCAGACCCAGGGGCCCCAGCATTTT. Translating gives CASSFGQTQGPQHF. The V and J genes are TRBV28 and TRBJ1-5; tentative D call: TRBD1 (5 bases). The germline V gene encodes CDR1 MDHEN and CDR2 SYDVKM. V was cut by 3 bases and J by 9 bases, with 15 bases left in between. The CDR3 runs 14 residues.

This chain joins TRBV4-2 and TRBJ1-1; D is unresolved. Germline V gene sequence: CDR1 LGHNA, CDR2 YNFKEQ. This CDR3 contains 13 residues. V was pared by 5 bases and J by 5 bases, with 12 bases between. CDR3 DNA: TGTGCCAGCAGCGGGCAGGTCATAACTGAAGCTTTCTTT. Protein: CASSGQVITEAFF.

The chain has TRBV19 and TRBJ2-7; TRBD1 aligns across 9 bases. Germline values: CDR1 LNHDA, CDR2 SQIVND (reference sequence). The CDR3 covers 14 residues. V gave up 7 bases and J gave up 3 bases; unmatched junction bases: 7. The CDR3 bases are TGTGCCAGTACCAGGACAGGGGCCGACTACGAGCAGTACTTC. It specifies CASTRTGADYEQYF.

This chain connects TRBV27 to TRBJ2-7; D uncertain. The CDR3 consists of 14 residues. The V and J ends lost 0 bases and 6 bases respectively, with 12 bases between them. Germline-derived CDR1 and CDR2 are MNHEY and SMNVEV (reference sequence). Here the CDR3 reads CASSLSPSIGEQYF. The CDR3 coding sequence is TGTGCCAGCAGTTTATCGCCATCCATAGGCGAGCAGTACTTC.

V usage is TRBV7-9 and J usage is TRBJ2-7; D gene ambiguous. Per germline, CDR1 SEHNR and CDR2 FQNEAQ (reference sequence). The CDR3 sequence is 14 residues long. V shed 4 bases and J shed 2 bases, with 12 bases lying between them. For the CDR3, the DNA is TGTGCCAGCAGCTCAGTATACGAAGCCTACGAGCAGTACTTC. It yields the protein CASSSVYEAYEQYF.

The rearrangement uses TRBV6-1 and TRBJ2-2; D ambiguous. This CDR3 has 14 amino acids. Trimming removed 3 bases from V and 1 base from J, with 6 bases in between. CDR1 is MNHNS and CDR2 is SASEGT in the germline V gene. CDR3 loop: CASSDSMNTGELFF. In DNA form, the CDR3 reads TGTGCCAGCAGTGACAGCATGAACACCGGGGAGCTGTTTTTT.

The genes are TRBV29-1 and TRBJ2-7; 9 nucleotides match TRBD1. V lost 3 bases to trimming and J lost 3 bases; unmatched junction nucleotides: 12. The CDR3 is 16 residues long. Per the germline V gene, CDR1 is SQVTM and CDR2 is ANQGSEA. CDR3 protein: CSVEVGEQGAVYEQYF. CDR3 bases: TGCAGCGTTGAGGTGGGAGAACAGGGGGCGGTCTACGAGCAGTACTTC.

About this clone: The junction does not match germline at one end; this may be a read error. The gene calls are TRBV6-1 and TRBJ2-7; D may be TRBD1 (5 bases). Germline values: CDR1 MNHNS, CDR2 SASEGT. The CDR3 has 12 residues. CDR3 in amino acids: CAISPGSYEQYF. In nucleotides, the CDR3 is TGTGCCATCAGTCCAGGGTCCTACGAGCAGTACTTC.

The CDR3 DNA follows: TGTGCCAGCAGCTTAAGGGGGACGGGGATACGCGGGGAGCTGTTTTTT. Protein: CASSLRGTGIRGELFF. The V call is TRBV13, the J call TRBJ2-2, with D possibly being TRBD1 (6 bases). V lost 2 bases to trimming and J lost 7 bases, with 17 bases between them. CDR1 and CDR2 (germline): PRHDT, FYEKMQ (reference sequence). The CDR3 is made up of 16 amino acids.